The following is a T cell receptor (beta chain) sequence with its context. The J segment lost 1 base and the V segment lost 0 bases, leaving 0 bases of the junction unmatched. The length of the CDR3 is 15 residues. CDR1 and CDR2 from the germline V gene are SGDLS and YYNGEE. These data come from a study of blood T cell repertoires in COVID-19. The assay was immunoSEQ multiplex PCR, and TCRdb's table has in-frame clones only and misses some. The data hold a few hundred thousand clones, with 80% to 90% observed a single time. This sequence was found in a woman in her twenties or thirties with COVID-19, enrolled during active disease. V and J are TRBV9 and TRBJ2-2; 7 nucleotides line up with TRBD2. The sequenced sample was peripheral blood. This CDR3 reads CASSVASGNTGELFF. CDR3 coding DNA: TGTGCCAGCAGCGTAGCTAGCGGGAACACCGGGGAGCTGTTTTTT.